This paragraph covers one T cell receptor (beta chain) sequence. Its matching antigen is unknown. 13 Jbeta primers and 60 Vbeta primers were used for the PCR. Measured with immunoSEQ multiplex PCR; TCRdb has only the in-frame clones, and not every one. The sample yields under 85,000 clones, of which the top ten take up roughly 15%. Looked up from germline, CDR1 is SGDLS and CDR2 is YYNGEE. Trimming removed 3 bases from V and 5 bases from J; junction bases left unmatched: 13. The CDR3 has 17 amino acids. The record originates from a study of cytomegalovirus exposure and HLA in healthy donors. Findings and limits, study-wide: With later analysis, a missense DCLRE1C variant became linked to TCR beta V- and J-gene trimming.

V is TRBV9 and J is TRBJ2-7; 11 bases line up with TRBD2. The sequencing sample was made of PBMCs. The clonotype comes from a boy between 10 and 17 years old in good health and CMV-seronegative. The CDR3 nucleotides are TGTGCCAGCAGCGCTAGACTAGCGGGACTCCATCAAAACGAGCAGTACTTC. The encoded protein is CASSARLAGLHQNEQYF.